Below are 5 T cell receptor beta chains sequenced from a single sample in a study of cytomegalovirus exposure and HLA in healthy donors. PCR amplification relied on 60 Vbeta primers (plus 13 Jbeta primers). Sequencing used immunoSEQ multiplex PCR; TCRdb keeps in-frame clones, though not all of them. In the table there are about 140,000 clones, 70% to 75% of which are singletons. The sample taken for sequencing was PBMCs. The receptors stem from a human donor in good health.

The chain links TRBV13 to TRBJ1-3; TRBD1 matches at 7 bases. The CDR3 spans 14 residues. The germline V gene has CDR1 PRHDT and CDR2 FYEKMQ (reference sequence). Trimming removed 4 bases from V and 2 bases from J; junction bases left unmatched: 2. The CDR3 nucleotides read TGTGCCAGCAGCTCACAGGGGACTGGAAACACCATATATTTT. Translated, it gives CASSSQGTGNTIYF. The full variable domain, completed using reference TRBV13 and TRBJ1-3, is AAGVIQSPRHLIKEKRETATLKCYPIPRHDTVYWYQQGPGQDPQFLISFYEKMQSDKGSIPDRFSAQQFSDYHSELNMSSLELGDSALYFCASSSQGTGNTIYFGEGSWLTVV.

The genes are TRBV13 and TRBJ2-5; D might be TRBD2 (6 bases). Per the germline V gene, CDR1 is PRHDT and CDR2 is FYEKMQ (reference sequence). Trimming shortened V by 3 bases and J by 5 bases, and 16 bases separated the two germline ends. The CDR3 loop spans 15 amino acids. CDR3 residues: CASSFRRGAGETQYF. CDR3 DNA sequence: TGTGCCAGCAGCTTTAGGCGGGGAGCGGGCGAGACCCAGTACTTC. The full variable domain, rest sourced from reference TRBV13 and TRBJ2-5, is AAGVIQSPRHLIKEKRETATLKCYPIPRHDTVYWYQQGPGQDPQFLISFYEKMQSDKGSIPDRFSAQQFSDYHSELNMSSLELGDSALYFCASSFRRGAGETQYFGPGTRLLVL.

The V gene is TRBV29-1, the J gene TRBJ2-3, with D hard to call. CDR3 length: 15 residues. Germline V lookup: CDR1 SQVTM, CDR2 ANQGSEA. Deletions cut 2 bases from V and 0 bases from J, with 12 bases between. The CDR3 DNA sequence: TGCAGCGTTGAAACGGCGGATCCTAGCACAGATACGCAGTATTTT. Translation: CSVETADPSTDTQYF.

In its sample, this clone was seen a few times. The chain recombines TRBV2 with TRBJ2-3; D may be TRBD2 (5 bases). In germline, CDR1 is SNHLY, CDR2 FYNNEI. V lost 6 bases, J lost 7 bases, and 11 bases lay in between. This CDR3 spans 12 amino acids. This CDR3 is CASSRDAYTQYF. CDR3 coding DNA: TGTGCCAGCAGCCGGGATGCGTATACGCAGTATTTT.

This chain connects TRBV11-3 to TRBJ2-7; no clear D. The CDR3 runs 13 residues. CDR1 is SGHNT, CDR2 YENEEA, per germline. Trimming took off 3 bases at V and 1 base at J, with 7 bases between the two ends. The CDR3 coding sequence is TGTGCCAGCAGCTTCGACTCTTCCTACGAGCAGTACTTC. Encoded protein: CASSFDSSYEQYF. Variable domain in full (rest from reference TRBV11-3 and TRBJ2-7): EAGVVQSPRYKIIEKKQPVAFWCNPISGHNTLYWYLQNLGQGPELLIRYENEEAVDDSQLPKDRFSAERLKGVDSTLKIQPAELGDSAVYLCASSFDSSYEQYFGPGTRLTVT.